The 30 T cell receptor beta chains listed next were all sequenced from one sample in a study of beta chain features in type 1 diabetes (dated by TCRdb to the late 2010s). The library was produced with the immunoSEQ multiplex PCR assay. The entire isolated RNA was reverse transcribed using the High Capacity cDNA Reverse Transcription Kit, and thus expressed TCRB transcripts were sequenced. TCRdb stores this immuneACCESS table with in-frame sequences only. Part of the clones is absent; in the studies checked, under half of the shortfall reflects unresolved V genes, and no reason is known for the rest. Counted in this sample were about 360,000 clones; 10% to 15% of them appeared once. The leading ten clones occupy 0.0085% to 0.012% of the sample. No cognate antigen is known for these TCRs. Results and caveats for the whole study, not just this receptor: Type 1 diabetes patients showed a moderate but significant shortening of TCRB CDR3 length in all four CD4+ subsets.

The sample consisted of naive CD4+ T cells from blood. What this sample's cell subset or site label stands for: true naive CD4+ T cells. All receptors come from a woman aged 18-29 years with type 1 diabetes.

The CDR3 sequence is CASSLMAGPYGYTF. The CDR3 nucleotides read TGTGCCAGCAGCTTGATGGCAGGGCCCTATGGCTACACCTTC. The chain couples TRBV7-6 to TRBJ1-2; a weak D match, TRBD1 (5 bases). CDR3 size: 14 residues. The ends were cut back, 3 bases at V and 4 bases at J, with 12 bases in the middle. The germline CDR1 and CDR2 sequences are SGHVS and FNYEAQ. Using reference TRBV7-6 and TRBJ1-2 for the parts outside the CDR3, the full variable domain is GAGVSQSPRYKVTKRGQDVALRCDPISGHVSLYWYRQALGQGPEFLTYFNYEAQQDKSGLPNDRFSAERPEGSISTLTIQRTEQRDSAMYRCASSLMAGPYGYTFGSGTRLTVV.

This chain uses TRBV9 with TRBJ2-7, with 8 bases that match TRBD2. V dropped 7 bases and J dropped 1; count of bases not matched to a gene: 13. The CDR3 loop spans 16 amino acids. In germline, CDR1 is SGDLS, CDR2 YYNGEE. The CDR3 region has the DNA TGTGCCAGCTCCCCCGCGGGACTAGTCCCGTCCTACGAGCAGTACTTC. Translation gives CASSPAGLVPSYEQYF.

J is TRBJ2-1 and V is TRBV9, with 14 bases matching TRBD2. The CDR3 has 15 amino acids. Germline CDR1 and CDR2: SGDLS and YYNGEE. V shed 5 bases and J 8 bases; nucleotides not matched to a gene: 6. The CDR3 bases are TGTGCCAGCAGTCCGGGACTAGCGGGGGTGGATGAGCAGTTCTTC. It codes for CASSPGLAGVDEQFF.

A few counts support this clone. The chain is built from TRBV28 and TRBJ1-1; D unclear. Trimming shortened V by 3 bases and J by 7 bases, and 21 bases separated the two germline ends. The CDR3 spans 16 residues. Germline V gives CDR1 MDHEN, CDR2 SYDVKM. The CDR3, as DNA: TGTGCCAGCAGTTTTGATACTCGTCTGGAGATCGGTGAAGCTTTCTTT. It translates to CASSFDTRLEIGEAFF.

Only a few counts were recorded for this clone. The chain links TRBV9 to TRBJ2-1; tentatively, D is TRBD1 (5 bases). The CDR3 is 14 amino acids. Germline lookup yields CDR1 SGDLS and CDR2 YYNGEE. V was pared by 4 bases and J by 5 bases, with 13 bases between. The CDR3 DNA sequence: TGTGCCAGCAGCTCCCAAGGACACAACAATGAGCAGTTCTTC. It specifies CASSSQGHNNEQFF. Looking up the rest from reference TRBV9 and TRBJ2-1 gives the full variable domain: DSGVTQTPKHLITATGQRVTLRCSPRSGDLSVYWYQQSLDQGLQFLIQYYNGEERAKGNILERFSAQQFPDLHSELNLSSLELGDSALYFCASSSQGHNNEQFFGPGTRLTVL.

The genes are TRBV6-5 and TRBJ2-5; unclear D gene. V gave up 0 bases and J gave up 6 bases, with 11 bases separating them. Per germline, CDR1 MNHEY and CDR2 SVGAGI. This CDR3 comprises 14 residues. The CDR3: CASSYSFERQTQYF. The CDR3 coding sequence is TGTGCCAGCAGTTACTCGTTTGAGAGGCAGACCCAGTACTTC.

The chain carries TRBV28 and TRBJ2-3; D gene unclear. Germline-derived CDR1 and CDR2 are MDHEN and SYDVKM. The V gene lost 3 bases and the J gene lost 4 bases, with 8 bases spanning the gap. The CDR3 covers 13 residues. Here the CDR3 DNA reads TGTGCCAGCAGTTTGCGGTTTCCAGATACGCAGTATTTT. Amino acid sequence: CASSLRFPDTQYF.

The chain links TRBV7-3 to TRBJ2-5, with D tentatively TRBD1 (7 bases). V was cut by 5 bases and J by 5 bases, with 18 bases left in between. Germline assignment: CDR1 SGHTA and CDR2 FQGTGA. The CDR3 has 15 amino acids. CDR3 in DNA: TGTGCCAGCAGCAGAAACCAGGGGGAGGATGAGACCCAGTACTTC. Protein: CASSRNQGEDETQYF.

A few counts support this clone. Other DNA sequences in the same sample also yield this CDR3. The rearrangement links TRBV28 to TRBJ2-2; TRBD2 is a possible D gene (5 bases). V was shortened by 7 bases and J by 6 bases, with 9 bases between the two germline ends. CDR1 and CDR2 from the germline V gene are MDHEN and SYDVKM. CDR3 length: 12 amino acids. The CDR3 spells CASTEGPGELFF. The CDR3 DNA follows: TGTGCCAGCACCGAGGGTCCCGGGGAGCTGTTTTTT.

This clone was observed a few times. This chain connects TRBV7-9 to TRBJ2-7, with 8 positions matching TRBD1. Germline CDR1 is SEHNR and CDR2 is FQNEAQ (reference sequence). V dropped 4 bases and J dropped 0; count of bases not matched to a gene: 5. There are 15 residues in the CDR3. The CDR3 loop reads CASSSRQGSSYEQYF. The CDR3 DNA reads TGTGCCAGCAGCTCACGACAGGGGAGCTCCTACGAGCAGTACTTC.

This clone was seen a handful of times. This rearrangement joins TRBV4-3 to TRBJ2-2; no reliable D call. Germline V lookup: CDR1 LGHNA, CDR2 YSLEER. The CDR3 covers 14 residues. Trimming left V 1 base short and J 6 bases short, with 9 bases between. This chain's CDR3 is CASSQASVAGELFF. Here the CDR3 DNA reads TGCGCCAGCAGCCAAGCTAGTGTGGCCGGGGAGCTGTTTTTT.

This chain links TRBV15 with TRBJ2-2; no clear D gene. V was clipped by 0 bases and J by 6 bases, with 8 bases between them. Germline CDR1 LNHNV, CDR2 YYDKDF (reference sequence). The CDR3 is 14 amino acids. CDR3 DNA sequence: TGTGCCACCAGCAGAGAACTTGGGCCCGGGGAGCTGTTTTTT. Protein sequence: CATSRELGPGELFF.

The chain combines TRBV6-6 with TRBJ2-7, with 12 bases lining up with TRBD2. V shed 0 bases, J shed 6 bases, and the junction held 3 bases outside the gene matches. The CDR3 totals 15 residues. Germline CDR1 MNHNY, CDR2 SVGAGI (reference sequence). CDR3 coding DNA: TGTGCCAGCAGTTACTCGACTAGCGGGAGAGGCGAGCAGTACTTC. It yields the protein CASSYSTSGRGEQYF.

V and J are TRBV30 and TRBJ1-1, with D unclear. Deletions cut 5 bases from V and 10 bases from J, with 17 bases between. The CDR3 has 12 residues. Germline CDR1 GTSNPN, CDR2 SVGIG (reference sequence). Here the CDR3 DNA reads TGTGCCTGGTCGATCTTGGCCCCGGGAGCTTTCTTT. Translating gives CAWSILAPGAFF.

V and J are TRBV7-2 and TRBJ2-1; D is perhaps TRBD2 (5 bases). The germline V gene has CDR1 SGHTA and CDR2 FQGNSA. This CDR3 region has 14 residues. V lost 3 bases and J lost 2, with 8 bases in between. The CDR3 loop reads CASSFGLAYNEQFF. The CDR3 region has the DNA TGTGCCAGCAGCTTTGGACTGGCCTACAATGAGCAGTTCTTC.

The V gene is TRBV5-4, the J gene TRBJ2-2; tentative D call: TRBD2 (7 bases). V lost 4 bases and J 6 bases, leaving 19 bases between the germline ends. The CDR3 consists of 16 residues. Germline V gene lookup returns CDR1 SGHNT and CDR2 YYREEE (reference sequence). The CDR3 loop is CASSQRGGGYAGELFF. In DNA, the CDR3 is TGTGCCAGCAGCCAAAGGGGGGGAGGGTACGCCGGGGAGCTGTTTTTT.

This clone was counted only a few times. This chain uses TRBV18 with TRBJ2-3; D gene uncertain. Germline V lookup: CDR1 KGHSH, CDR2 LQKENI. Trimming left V 3 bases short and J 0 bases short, with 10 bases between. The CDR3 is 15 residues long. The CDR3 sequence is CASSPSVSSTDTQYF. For the CDR3, the DNA is TGTGCCAGCTCACCTTCAGTTTCTAGCACAGATACGCAGTATTTT.

This clone was counted between two and nine times. J is TRBJ2-2 and V is TRBV7-2; TRBD2 matches 9 bases. V shed 3 bases and J 8 bases; nucleotides not matched to a gene: 4. The CDR3 has 14 amino acids. Germline V gene lookup returns CDR1 SGHTA and CDR2 FQGNSA. The chain's CDR3 is CASSFGGGEGELFF. The CDR3 region has the DNA TGTGCCAGCAGCTTCGGCGGGGGGGAAGGGGAGCTGTTTTTT. Drawing the rest from reference TRBV7-2 and TRBJ2-2, the complete variable domain is GAGVSQSPSNKVTEKGKDVELRCDPISGHTALYWYRQSLGQGLEFLIYFQGNSAPDKSGLPSDRFSAERTGGSVSTLTIQRTQQEDSAVYLCASSFGGGEGELFFGEGSRLTVL.

This clone was found a few times. The CDR3 DNA follows: TGTGCCAGCAGCGGACAGCTAGCGGCCGATACGCAGTATTTT. As protein: CASSGQLAADTQYF. J is TRBJ2-3 and V is TRBV9, with 7 bases that match TRBD2. V was pared by 3 bases and J by 6 bases, with 7 bases of the junction left unmatched. The CDR3 spans 14 residues. Looked up from germline, CDR1 is SGDLS and CDR2 is YYNGEE.

Of note for this clone: Additional DNA sequences in this sample encode the identical CDR3. V and J are TRBV7-2 and TRBJ2-3; unclear D gene. V lost 5 bases and J 4 bases, leaving 7 bases between the germline ends. The CDR3 has 12 residues. Germline assignment: CDR1 SGHTA and CDR2 FQGNSA. CDR3: CASSPTADTQYF. CDR3 sequence (DNA): TGTGCCAGCAGCCCCACGGCAGATACGCAGTATTTT.

The chain has TRBV30 and TRBJ1-4; D gene uncertain. Germline CDR1 reads GTSNPN; CDR2 reads SVGIG (reference sequence). The CDR3 is made up of 14 amino acids. V lost 5 bases and J lost 7, with 17 bases in between. Here the CDR3 reads CAWAWGEGGEKLFF. The CDR3 nucleotides are TGTGCCTGGGCCTGGGGAGAGGGAGGTGAAAAACTGTTTTTT.

The sample holds a few counts of this clone. This chain connects TRBV5-6 to TRBJ2-7, with 10 nucleotides matching TRBD2. Looked up from germline, CDR1 is SGHDT and CDR2 is YYEEEE. The CDR3 length is 15 residues. Losses at the gene ends were 4 bases for V and 2 bases for J; bases not matched to a gene: 6. This CDR3 is CASSDRSGRAYEQYF. The CDR3 DNA reads as TGTGCCAGCAGCGATCGCAGCGGGAGGGCCTACGAGCAGTACTTC.

This clone was counted between two and nine times. The gene calls are TRBV7-9 and TRBJ2-2, with 7 bases that match TRBD2. Germline lookup yields CDR1 SEHNR and CDR2 FQNEAQ (reference sequence). Trimming at V came to 5 bases and at J to 6 bases, leaving 3 bases not matched to a gene. The CDR3 has 13 amino acids. The CDR3 protein is CASSATSPGELFF. In DNA, the CDR3 is TGTGCCAGCAGCGCGACTAGCCCCGGGGAGCTGTTTTTT.

Only a few counts were recorded for this clone. The J gene is TRBJ2-5, the V gene TRBV9, with 9 bases that match TRBD1. CDR3 size: 19 residues. CDR1 is SGDLS and CDR2 is YYNGEE in the germline V gene. The V and J ends lost 3 bases and 5 bases, in that order; junction bases with no gene match: 20. The CDR3 region is CASSAATTGGSRGRETQYF. The DNA of the CDR3 is TGTGCCAGCAGCGCCGCAACTACAGGGGGCTCGCGCGGAAGGGAGACCCAGTACTTC. Drawing the rest from reference TRBV9 and TRBJ2-5, the complete variable domain is DSGVTQTPKHLITATGQRVTLRCSPRSGDLSVYWYQQSLDQGLQFLIQYYNGEERAKGNILERFSAQQFPDLHSELNLSSLELGDSALYFCASSAATTGGSRGRETQYFGPGTRLLVL.

The table lists this clone with a few counts. The V call is TRBV2, the J call TRBJ1-6; 7 bases line up with TRBD1. Trimming removed 5 bases from V and 8 bases from J; junction bases left unmatched: 6. The germline CDR1 and CDR2 sequences are SNHLY and FYNNEI. This CDR3 has 14 residues. The CDR3: CASSSTGLDSPLHF. The CDR3 coding sequence is TGTGCCAGCAGTTCGACAGGGTTGGATTCACCCCTCCACTTT.

Only a few counts were recorded for this clone. The chain carries TRBV5-1 and TRBJ1-1; D call uncertain. CDR3 length: 13 residues. The V end lost 0 bases, the J end lost 11 bases, and 14 bases lay between the germline ends. CDR1 is SGHRS, CDR2 YFSETQ, per germline. CDR3 coding DNA: TGCGCCAGCAGCTTGGGATCGTTTGGGGAGGCTTTCTTT. Amino acids: CASSLGSFGEAFF.

This clone was observed a few times. This sequence joins TRBV5-6 and TRBJ2-6, with D hard to call. Germline V gives CDR1 SGHDT, CDR2 YYEEEE. The CDR3 loop spans 14 amino acids. Trimming took 3 bases from V and 0 from J, leaving 4 bases between them. CDR3 sequence: CASSSSSGANVLTF. The CDR3 DNA reads TGTGCCAGCAGCTCTTCCTCTGGGGCCAACGTCCTGACTTTC.

The rearrangement joins TRBV2 to TRBJ2-7; the D gene is possibly TRBD2 (6 bases). CDR3 size: 13 residues. Germline V gene data show CDR1 as SNHLY and CDR2 as FYNNEI. V shed 8 bases and J shed 2 bases, with 13 bases lying between them. The CDR3 DNA is TGTGCCAGCCGGGACTCCGATACCTACGAGCAGTACTTC. It encodes CASRDSDTYEQYF.

This clone was recorded a few times. The genes are TRBV7-9 and TRBJ1-2; possibly TRBD1 for D (5 bases). The V end was cut by 8 bases, the J end by 8 bases, with 15 bases between. Germline loops: CDR1 SEHNR, CDR2 FQNEAQ (reference sequence). The CDR3 runs 12 residues. The CDR3 region has the DNA TGTGCCAGCGATGCAGGGAAGGGCGGCTACACCTTC. It is translated as CASDAGKGGYTF.

The chain employs TRBV15 and TRBJ2-7; D uncertain. With 0 bases removed from V and 2 bases from J, the gap between germline ends came to 8 bases. Germline V gene lookup returns CDR1 LNHNV and CDR2 YYDKDF (reference sequence). This CDR3 has 14 amino acids. The CDR3 DNA reads as TGTGCCACCAGCAGAGATCTAGATACCTACGAGCAGTACTTC. Translated: CATSRDLDTYEQYF.